Each of the 2 T cell receptor beta chains below was sequenced from the same sample in a study of control samples from healthy donors and cancer patients. Profiling relied on immunoSEQ multiplex PCR, and the TCRdb table lists in-frame clones only, not all of them. The sample lists some 100,000 clones; around 89% were seen once. Source material: blood. These receptors originate from a man aged 25 to 45 in good health.

The rearrangement uses TRBV30 and TRBJ1-2; D is perhaps TRBD1 (5 bases). This CDR3 is built from 13 residues. Trimming left V 2 bases short and J 4 bases short, with 11 bases between. CDR1 and CDR2 from the germline V gene are GTSNPN and SVGIG (reference sequence). DNA of the CDR3: TGTGCCTGGAGTCGGGGGTCAGGCTATGGCTACACCTTC. Its protein product is CAWSRGSGYGYTF.

This chain uses TRBV3-1 (or the pseudogene TRBV3-2) with TRBJ1-1; 8 bases match TRBD1. V lost 6 bases, J lost 3 bases, and 15 bases stayed unmatched. The CDR3 length is 17 residues. Germline CDR1 is LGHDT and CDR2 is YNNKEL (reference sequence). CDR3 nucleotides: TGTGCCAGCAGTAATACAGGGGGTGGGCTATTATACACTGAAGCTTTCTTT. Translation gives CASSNTGGGLLYTEAFF.